This T cell receptor (beta chain) was recovered during a study of T-cell reconstitution after alpha-beta-depleted transplantation in children. The CDR3 contains 16 residues. The germline V gene encodes CDR1 MNHNS and CDR2 SASEGT. The ends lost 5 bases at V and 4 bases at J; junction bases unmatched: 9. Preparation of the TCRbeta library used unique molecular identifiers. One entry per CDR3 protein, called by TCRdb with MiXCR from the PCR reads. The table includes fewer than 150,000 distinct CDR3 sequences, about 9.9% detected once. This sample comprised PBMCs, mostly from graft donor cells, obtained 180 days after TCRalphabeta/CD19-depleted stem cell transplant. The clonotype originates from a girl under three years old who had a stem cell transplant for combined immunodeficiency, so the T cells may come from the graft donor. The chain recombines TRBV6-1 with TRBJ1-2; 11 nucleotides agree with TRBD1. The CDR3 spells CASSPRTGGEGYGYTF. CDR3 DNA: TGTGCCAGCAGTCCCCGGACAGGGGGCGAGGGCTATGGCTACACCTTC.